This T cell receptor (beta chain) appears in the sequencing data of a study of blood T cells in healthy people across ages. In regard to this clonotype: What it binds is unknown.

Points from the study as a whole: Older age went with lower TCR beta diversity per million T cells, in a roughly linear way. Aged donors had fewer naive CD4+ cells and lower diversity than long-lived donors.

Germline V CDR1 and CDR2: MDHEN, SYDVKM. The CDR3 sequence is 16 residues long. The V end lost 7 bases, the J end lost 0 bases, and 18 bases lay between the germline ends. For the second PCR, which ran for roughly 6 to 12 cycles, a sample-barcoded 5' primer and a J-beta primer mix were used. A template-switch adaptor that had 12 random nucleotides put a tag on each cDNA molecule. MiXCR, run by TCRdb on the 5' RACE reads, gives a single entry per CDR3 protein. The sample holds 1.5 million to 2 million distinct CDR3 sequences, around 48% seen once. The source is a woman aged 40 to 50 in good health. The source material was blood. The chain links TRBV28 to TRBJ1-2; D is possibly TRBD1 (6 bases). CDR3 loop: CASTFTGTISNYGYTF. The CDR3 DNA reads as TGTGCCAGCACATTTACGGGGACAATTTCTAACTATGGCTACACCTTC.